The 3 T cell receptor beta chains below were found in one sample sequenced in a study of blood T cell repertoires in COVID-19. Using immunoSEQ multiplex PCR, the repertoire was profiled, and TCRdb retains in-frame clones only, with some absent. In the table there are about 400,000 clones, 89% of which are singletons. Sequencing was carried out using PBMCs or T cells enriched from blood (not recorded which). The source of these receptors is a woman aged 30 to 39 who had recovered from COVID-19.

In its sample, this clone was seen once. J is TRBJ2-1 and V is TRBV7-3, with TRBD1 matching over 8 bases. CDR3 size: 15 residues. Unmatched junction bases numbered 4, after V lost 4 bases and J lost 2 bases. In germline, CDR1 is SGHTA, CDR2 FQGTGA. The CDR3 DNA sequence: TGTGCCAGCAGCTCTGACAGGGGCGCCTACAATGAGCAGTTCTTC. Protein sequence: CASSSDRGAYNEQFF.

V usage is TRBV14 and J usage is TRBJ1-2; maybe TRBD1 (6 bases). Deletions cut 1 base from V and 4 bases from J, with 10 bases between. CDR3 length: 14 residues. Germline CDR1 and CDR2: SGHDN and FVKESK. For the CDR3, the DNA is TGTGCCAGCAGCCAAGCCGGACAGACCTATGGCTACACCTTC. Translation gives CASSQAGQTYGYTF.

This chain uses TRBV27 with TRBJ1-2; tentatively, D is TRBD1 (5 bases). CDR1 and CDR2 from the germline V gene are MNHEY and SMNVEV (reference sequence). Trimming removed 0 bases at V and 0 bases at J, with 14 bases between. The CDR3 totals 17 residues. CDR3 nucleotides: TGTGCCAGCAGTTTATCCGCGGGGGGGTCAACTAACTATGGCTACACCTTC. Translated, it gives CASSLSAGGSTNYGYTF.